These 21 T cell receptor beta chains originate from one sample sequenced in a study of blood T cell repertoires in COVID-19. This table comes from immunoSEQ multiplex PCR, and its TCRdb copy is limited to in-frame clones, with some not included. The sample records roughly 67,000 clones, roughly nine tenths being singletons. Source material: peripheral blood. The receptors originated from a man in his fifties or sixties with active COVID-19.

The CDR3 reads CASSHSPRGPAYGYTF. The CDR3 DNA sequence: TGTGCCAGCAGCCATTCTCCTAGGGGGCCCGCCTATGGCTACACCTTC. The chain carries TRBV3-1 (or the pseudogene TRBV3-2) and TRBJ1-2; 7 bases agree with TRBD1. Germline assignment: CDR1 LGHDT and CDR2 YNNKEL (reference sequence). V trimming: 3 bases; J trimming: 4 bases; junction bases outside the gene matches: 11. This CDR3 region has 16 residues.

This clone was seen once. The rearrangement uses TRBV6-5 and TRBJ2-7, with 8 bases matching TRBD1. The CDR3 is made up of 12 amino acids. CDR1 MNHEY and CDR2 SVGAGI come from the germline V gene. Losses at the gene ends were 6 bases for V and 5 bases for J; bases not matched to a gene: 3. Written as DNA, the CDR3 is TGTGCCAGCAGCATGACAGGGGACGAGCAGTACTTC. Translating it yields CASSMTGDEQYF.

The DNA for the CDR3 is TGTGCCAGCAGTAGAGGCTATGGCTACACCTTC. Its translation: CASSRGYGYTF. The chain is built from TRBV25-1 and TRBJ1-2, with D hard to call. The CDR3 has 11 amino acids. V was cut by 5 bases and J by 4 bases, with 5 bases left in between. Looked up from germline, CDR1 is MGHDK and CDR2 is SYGVNS.

This clone occurred once. The chain carries TRBV2 and TRBJ2-3; possible D gene TRBD2, 6 bases. This CDR3 is 14 amino acids long. The ends were cut back, 6 bases at V and 0 bases at J, with 10 bases in the middle. The germline gives CDR1 SNHLY, CDR2 FYNNEI. This chain's CDR3 is CASSSLASTDTQYF. Here the CDR3 DNA reads TGTGCCAGCAGCAGTCTAGCGAGCACAGATACGCAGTATTTT.

V is TRBV5-1 and J is TRBJ2-7; 8 positions match TRBD2. Losses at the gene ends were 4 bases for V and 5 bases for J; bases not matched to a gene: 5. CDR1 SGHRS and CDR2 YFSETQ come from the germline V gene. The CDR3 is 13 amino acids. CDR3: CASSPGTRNEQYF. In DNA, the CDR3 is TGCGCCAGCAGCCCCGGGACTAGAAACGAGCAGTACTTC.

CDR3 loop: CASRRSGGRGYTF. The CDR3 nucleotides read TGTGCCAGTAGAAGATCAGGGGGACGGGGCTACACCTTC. The rearrangement uses TRBV19 and TRBJ1-2; 7 bases are a match to TRBD1. After removal of 6 bases from V and 8 bases from J, the junction contained 9 bases not matched to a gene. The CDR3 sequence is 13 residues long. Germline CDR1 and CDR2: LNHDA and SQIVND (reference sequence).

This chain joins TRBV7-2 and TRBJ2-3, with a weak D call TRBD1 (5 bases). This CDR3 is built from 12 residues. V gave up 4 bases and J gave up 6 bases, with 8 bases separating them. Germline CDR1 and CDR2: SGHTA and FQGNSA. The CDR3 sequence: CASSSRADTQYF. DNA of the CDR3: TGTGCCAGCAGCTCCAGGGCGGATACGCAGTATTTT.

The gene calls are TRBV6-5 and TRBJ2-3; D is possibly TRBD2 (6 bases). CDR1 and CDR2 from the germline V gene are MNHEY and SVGAGI. V lost 6 bases, J lost 1 base, and 11 bases lay in between. The CDR3 length is 14 residues. For the CDR3, the DNA is TGTGCCAGCAGGGATGGAGGGGGCACAGATACGCAGTATTTT. This translates into CASRDGGGTDTQYF.

This chain joins TRBV20-1 and TRBJ1-4; D unclear. This CDR3 has 13 amino acids. Trimming left V 3 bases short and J 8 bases short, with 13 bases between. The germline V gene encodes CDR1 DFQATT and CDR2 SNEGSKA (reference sequence). The CDR3: CSASRRGWEKLFF. CDR3 bases: TGCAGTGCTAGTCGGCGAGGGTGGGAAAAACTGTTTTTT.

This clone showed up just once. As DNA, the CDR3 is TGTGCCAGCAGTTTATCAGAGGCACGGGGCTACACCTTC. Its translation: CASSLSEARGYTF. This chain uses TRBV28 with TRBJ1-2; D is uncertain. V lost 1 base to trimming and J lost 8 bases, with 11 bases between them. Germline lookup yields CDR1 MDHEN and CDR2 SYDVKM. The CDR3 has 13 amino acids.

This clone occurred many times. This chain connects TRBV6-4 to TRBJ2-1; 9 bases line up with TRBD2. The CDR3 totals 15 residues. Per germline, CDR1 MRHNA and CDR2 SNTAGT. V shed 3 bases and J 9 bases; nucleotides not matched to a gene: 9. The CDR3 region is CASSEISGTSSEQFF. The CDR3, as DNA: TGTGCCAGCAGTGAGATTTCAGGGACTAGCTCTGAGCAGTTCTTC.

The chain is built from TRBV5-1 and TRBJ1-4; D gene uncertain. Germline V lookup: CDR1 SGHRS, CDR2 YFSETQ. The CDR3 spans 16 residues. Trimming stripped 3 bases from V and 0 bases from J, with 12 bases between. The CDR3 is CASSSGSRTTNEKLFF. In DNA, the CDR3 is TGCGCCAGCAGCTCCGGGTCCCGAACAACTAATGAAAAACTGTTTTTT.

In its sample, this clone was seen once. The rearrangement uses TRBV5-4 and TRBJ2-1; the match to TRBD2 covers 14 bases. V was pared by 0 bases and J by 9 bases, with 2 bases of the junction left unmatched. Germline V CDR1 and CDR2: SGHNT, YYREEE (reference sequence). The CDR3 consists of 15 residues. The CDR3 DNA reads TGTGCCAGCAGCTTGGGACTAGCGGGAGGGCGTGAGCAGTTCTTC. This sequence encodes CASSLGLAGGREQFF.

The chain carries TRBV13 and TRBJ2-3; 10 positions agree with TRBD2. The germline V gene encodes CDR1 PRHDT and CDR2 FYEKMQ (reference sequence). This CDR3 has 16 amino acids. The junction had 2 bases not matched to a gene; V was cut back by 0 bases and J by 2 bases. The DNA of the CDR3 is TGTGCCAGCAGCTTAGGTAGCGGGAGGAACACAGATACGCAGTATTTT. Translation gives CASSLGSGRNTDTQYF.

The chain employs TRBV30 and TRBJ2-5; 8 bases match TRBD1. V trimming: 2 bases; J trimming: 4 bases; junction bases outside the gene matches: 12. In germline, CDR1 is GTSNPN, CDR2 SVGIG (reference sequence). The CDR3 contains 16 residues. The CDR3 DNA reads TGTGCCTGGAGTTGGGCAGGGGGCCGGATGGGAGAGACCCAGTACTTC. It is translated as CAWSWAGGRMGETQYF.

The chain carries TRBV7-9 and TRBJ2-7; weak D call: TRBD1 (6 bases). CDR1 is SEHNR, CDR2 FQNEAQ, per germline (reference sequence). The ends were cut back, 1 base at V and 1 base at J, with 11 bases in the middle. This CDR3 comprises 15 residues. The CDR3 DNA sequence: TGTGCCAGCAGCTTAGAAACAGGGTTGTCCTACGAGCAGTACTTC. It encodes CASSLETGLSYEQYF.

The genes are TRBV6-5 and TRBJ2-3; a weak D match, TRBD2 (6 bases). The V gene's germline CDR1 is MNHEY and CDR2 SVGAGI. This CDR3 contains 14 residues. V was cut by 8 bases and J by 2 bases, with 14 bases left in between. The CDR3 region is CASCAGLTTDTQYF. CDR3 in DNA: TGTGCCAGCTGCGCGGGATTGACCACAGATACGCAGTATTTT.

The rearrangement uses TRBV6-6 and TRBJ2-1, with 10 bases lining up with TRBD2. This CDR3 is 16 amino acids long. Germline V gives CDR1 MNHNY, CDR2 SVGAGI (reference sequence). The V and J ends lost 6 bases and 1 base, in that order; junction bases with no gene match: 6. In DNA form, the CDR3 reads TGTGCCAGCAGACTGGGACTAGCGCGTTCCTACAATGAGCAGTTCTTC. This sequence encodes CASRLGLARSYNEQFF.

The chain recombines TRBV7-3 with TRBJ2-5; TRBD2 agrees at 12 bases. J was trimmed by 6 bases and V by 5 bases; bases with no gene match: 7. Germline loops: CDR1 SGHTA, CDR2 FQGTGA. The CDR3 runs to 15 residues. In DNA form, the CDR3 reads TGTGCCAGCAGCCCCGGACTAGCGGGACGAAAGACCCAGTACTTC. Its protein is CASSPGLAGRKTQYF.

The chain combines TRBV18 with TRBJ2-5; TRBD1 matches at 9 bases. Germline assignment: CDR1 KGHSH and CDR2 LQKENI. After removal of 3 bases from V and 5 bases from J, the junction contained 7 bases not matched to a gene. This CDR3 has 15 residues. The CDR3 sequence is CASSPWDRVPETQYF. CDR3 in DNA: TGTGCCAGCTCACCGTGGGACAGGGTTCCGGAGACCCAGTACTTC.

CDR3 sequence: CASNRGTEGSGELFF. CDR3 DNA sequence: TGTGCCAGCAACAGGGGTACAGAGGGGTCCGGGGAGCTGTTTTTT. The chain is built from TRBV7-2 and TRBJ2-2; TRBD1 aligns across 7 bases. V lost 7 bases and J lost 6; bases outside the gene matches: 11. The CDR3 spans 15 residues. Germline lookup yields CDR1 SGHTA and CDR2 FQGNSA. Together with reference TRBV7-2 and TRBJ2-2, the CDR3 gives the full variable domain: GAGVSQSPSNKVTEKGKDVELRCDPISGHTALYWYRQSLGQGLEFLIYFQGNSAPDKSGLPSDRFSAERTGGSVSTLTIQRTQQEDSAVYLCASNRGTEGSGELFFGEGSRLTVL.